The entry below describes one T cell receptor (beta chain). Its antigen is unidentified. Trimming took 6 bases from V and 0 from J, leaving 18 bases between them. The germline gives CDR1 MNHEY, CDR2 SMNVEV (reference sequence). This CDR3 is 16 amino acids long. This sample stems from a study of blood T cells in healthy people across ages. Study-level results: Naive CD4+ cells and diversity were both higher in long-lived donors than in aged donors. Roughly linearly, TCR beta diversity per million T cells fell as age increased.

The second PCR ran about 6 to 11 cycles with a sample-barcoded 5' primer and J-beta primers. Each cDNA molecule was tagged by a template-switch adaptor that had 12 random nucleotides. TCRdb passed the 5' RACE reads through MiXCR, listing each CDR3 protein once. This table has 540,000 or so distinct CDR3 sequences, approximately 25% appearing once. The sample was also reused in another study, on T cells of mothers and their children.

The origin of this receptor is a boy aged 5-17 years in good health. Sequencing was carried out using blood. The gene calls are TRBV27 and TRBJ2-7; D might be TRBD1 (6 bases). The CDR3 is CASSHTGQLSSYEQYF. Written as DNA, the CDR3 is TGTGCCAGCAGCCACACCGGACAGCTTAGCTCCTACGAGCAGTACTTC.